This T cell receptor (beta chain) was documented in a study of vaccination effects on CD4 cells after COVID-19. For the study at large: Antigen-specific CD4+ T cell clonotypes were called by their expansion after viral peptide-pool culture in ViraFEST.

CDR1 and CDR2 from the germline V gene are KGHSH and LQKENI. The V and J ends lost 2 bases and 5 bases respectively, with 6 bases between them. CDR3 length: 12 amino acids. Isolation of CD4+ T cells took place after about nine days of culture. In the vaccine recipients, nucleocapsid antibodies were negative and there was no prior SARS-CoV-2 infection. In the case of this clone: What it binds is unknown.

General study points: Relatively few convalescent patients took part in the study, which had no early post-infection timepoints.

Assay: immunoSEQ multiplex PCR; the TCRdb copy retains only in-frame clones and omits some. Of 70,000 to 75,000 clones listed, 77% are singletons. The source material was CD4+ T cells from PBMCs cultured without peptide, sampled before COVID-19 vaccination. This TCR was recovered from a human donor who received a COVID-19 vaccine. V is TRBV18 and J is TRBJ2-5; D remains unclear. The CDR3 DNA sequence: TGTGCCAGCTCACCAGGGTTGGAGACCCAGTACTTC. Translated, it gives CASSPGLETQYF.